The text below deals with one T cell receptor beta chain. The CDR3 totals 13 residues. The germline V and J ends were trimmed by 8 bases and 8 bases, with 18 bases remaining between them. Germline V gene sequence: CDR1 MNHNY, CDR2 SVGAGI (reference sequence). The sample comes from a study of response to subunit inactivated influenza vaccine. TCRdb analysed the RT-PCR reads with MiXCR anew, one entry per CDR3 protein. The sample holds some 500,000 distinct CDR3 sequences, 15% to 20% seen once. This TCR was sampled from a man aged 45 to 70 who received an inactivated influenza vaccine. Sequenced material: CD4+ T cells sorted from PBMCs, taken roughly 24 months after vaccination. The chain employs TRBV6-6 and TRBJ1-1; D possibly corresponds to TRBD1 (6 bases). CDR3: CASSLTAGAEAFF. The CDR3 bases are TGTGCCAGCTCTCTGACGGCGGGGGCGGAAGCTTTCTTT.